The text below deals with one T cell receptor beta chain. This record belongs to a study of blood T cell repertoires in COVID-19. This CDR3 contains 16 residues. Germline V gives CDR1 LNHDA, CDR2 SQIVND (reference sequence). The V and J ends lost 5 bases and 0 bases, in that order; junction bases with no gene match: 7. Here immunoSEQ multiplex PCR was the method, and the copy in TCRdb shows in-frame clones only, minus some. In the table there are 45,000 or so clones, roughly 86% of which are singletons. The sample taken for sequencing was peripheral blood. The receptor was derived from a man aged 40-49 years with active COVID-19. The chain carries TRBV19 and TRBJ2-3, with 8 nucleotides matching TRBD1. CDR3 coding DNA: TGTGCCAGTAGTGGGACAGGCCACCCTAGCACAGATACGCAGTATTTT. It is translated as CASSGTGHPSTDTQYF.